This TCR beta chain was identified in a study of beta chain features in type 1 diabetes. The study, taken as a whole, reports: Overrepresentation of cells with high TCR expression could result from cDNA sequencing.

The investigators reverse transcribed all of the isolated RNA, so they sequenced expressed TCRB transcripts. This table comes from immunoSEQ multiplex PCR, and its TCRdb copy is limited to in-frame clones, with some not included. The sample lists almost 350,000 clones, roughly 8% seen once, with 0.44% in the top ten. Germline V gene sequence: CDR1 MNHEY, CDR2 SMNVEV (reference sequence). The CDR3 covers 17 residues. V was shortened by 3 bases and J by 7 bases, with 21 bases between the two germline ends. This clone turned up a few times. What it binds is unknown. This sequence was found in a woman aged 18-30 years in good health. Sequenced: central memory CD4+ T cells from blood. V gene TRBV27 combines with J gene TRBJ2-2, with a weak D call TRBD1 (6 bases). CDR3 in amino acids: CASSFLKTGHEVGELFF. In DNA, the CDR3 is TGTGCCAGCAGTTTTTTAAAGACAGGTCATGAGGTCGGGGAGCTGTTTTTT.